This is a list of T cell receptor beta chains from one sample in a study of Ad26.COV2.S vaccination and SARS-CoV-2 variants. Clones were sequenced by immunoSEQ multiplex PCR, and TCRdb holds only the in-frame ones, with some missing. The table has a few hundred thousand clones, roughly 90% seen once. The sequences come from peripheral blood, collected in a trial of Ad26.COV2.S vaccine versus placebo. These receptors all stem from a person aged 18 to 59 who received the Ad26.COV2.S COVID-19 vaccine or a placebo. Both conserved end residues are part of each CDR3. Each record gives: V gene, clone size, D gene, J gene, CDR3 protein, CDR3 DNA. A D gene is named only where the DNA matches it firmly. Clone size is given for some rows only: seen once, a few or many times, or a class if the clone is expanded.

TRBV7-9	NA	NA	TRBJ1-1	CASSSARGEAFF	TGTGCCAGCAGCTCCGCCCGGGGTGAAGCTTTCTTT
TRBV4-3	NA	NA	TRBJ1-1	CASQWRQNTEAFF	TGCGCCAGCCAGTGGAGGCAGAACACTGAAGCTTTCTTT
TRBV28	NA	NA	TRBJ2-4	CASSFIPTVSGTLNIQYF	TGTGCCAGCAGTTTTATCCCGACCGTAAGTGGGACATTGAACATTCAGTACTTC
TRBV18	NA	TRBD2	TRBJ2-3	CASSPPGTSGGTQYF	TGTGCCAGCTCACCACCGGGGACTAGCGGTGGTACGCAGTATTTT
TRBV4-1	NA	NA	TRBJ2-3	CASSQVTDTQYF	TGCGCCAGCAGCCAAGTTACAGATACGCAGTATTTT
TRBV20-1	NA	NA	TRBJ2-3	CCSDTQYF	TGCTGCTCGGATACGCAGTATTTT
TRBV28	NA	NA	TRBJ2-7	CASSLRPGDSSYEQYF	TGTGCCAGCAGTCTCCGCCCTGGCGACTCCTCCTACGAGCAGTACTTC
TRBV12-3/TRBV12-4	once	TRBD2	TRBJ2-7	CASGRSGGPQYF	TGTGCCAGCGGTAGGAGCGGGGGGCCCCAGTACTTC
TRBV27	NA	NA	TRBJ2-7	CASSLGAWDEQYF	TGTGCCAGCTCCTTGGGGGCGTGGGACGAGCAGTACTTC
TRBV19	NA	NA	TRBJ1-2	CASSTVYGYTF	TGTGCCAGTAGTACGGTATATGGCTACACCTTC
TRBV6-2/TRBV6-3	NA	NA	TRBJ1-5	CASSQPDRKSNQPQHF	TGTGCCAGCAGTCAGCCCGATAGGAAGAGCAATCAGCCCCAGCATTTT
TRBV30	NA	TRBD1	TRBJ1-1	CAWSATGIPEAFF	TGTGCCTGGAGTGCGACAGGGATCCCTGAAGCTTTCTTT
TRBV20-1	NA	NA	TRBJ1-3	CSAVKGNTIYF	TGCAGTGCAGTTAAAGGAAACACCATATATTTT
TRBV2	NA	NA	TRBJ2-2	CASSDQLGITGELFF	TGTGCCAGCAGCGATCAGCTGGGAATCACCGGGGAGCTGTTTTTT
TRBV15	NA	TRBD1	TRBJ1-2	CATSRGGGAVYGYTF	TGTGCCACCAGCAGAGGAGGGGGCGCGGTCTATGGCTACACCTTC
TRBV18	NA	TRBD2	TRBJ2-2	CASSLGLAGTGELFF	TGTGCCAGCTCACTGGGACTAGCGGGAACCGGGGAGCTGTTTTTT
TRBV5-6	few	NA	TRBJ1-1	CASSLLLPNTEAFF	TGTGCCAGCAGCCTGCTACTGCCGAACACTGAAGCTTTCTTT
TRBV9	NA	NA	TRBJ2-7	CASSALPGPLCF	TGTGCCAGCAGCGCTCTTCCAGGACCCCTGTGCTTC
TRBV11-2	NA	NA	TRBJ2-6	CASSLPPLSSGANVLTF	TGTGCCAGCAGCTTACCCCCCCTTAGCTCTGGGGCCAACGTCCTGACTTTC
TRBV7-9	NA	NA	TRBJ2-7	CASSLRTEQYF	TGTGCCAGCAGCTTAAGGACCGAGCAGTACTTC
TRBV6-2/TRBV6-3	NA	NA	TRBJ2-7	CASSQRYEQYF	TGTGCCAGCAGTCAGCGCTACGAGCAGTACTTC
TRBV11-2	NA	NA	TRBJ2-7	CASRQRGFFYEQYF	TGTGCCAGCAGACAGAGGGGGTTCTTCTACGAGCAGTACTTC
TRBV10-3	NA	NA	TRBJ1-6	CAISHKNTGNLNSPLHF	TGTGCCATCAGCCACAAAAACACAGGGAATTTGAATTCACCCCTCCACTTT
TRBV18	NA	NA	TRBJ2-7	CASSPVTASLYEQYF	TGTGCCAGCTCACCAGTGACAGCATCCCTCTACGAGCAGTACTTC
TRBV4-1	NA	TRBD1	TRBJ1-2	CASSLGQGANYGYTF	TGCGCCAGCAGCCTGGGACAGGGGGCTAACTATGGCTACACCTTC
TRBV27	NA	NA	TRBJ2-7	CASSLSLRLYEQYF	TGTGCCAGCAGTTTATCGCTCAGGCTCTACGAGCAGTACTTC
TRBV7-6	NA	NA	TRBJ2-7	CASSLDSRVGSYEQYF	TGTGCCAGCAGCTTAGATTCGCGGGTGGGGTCCTACGAGCAGTACTTC
TRBV6-2/TRBV6-3	NA	NA	TRBJ1-5	CASRYMDGFGNQPQHF	TGTGCCAGCAGGTACATGGACGGATTCGGCAATCAGCCCCAGCATTTT
TRBV27	NA	TRBD1	TRBJ1-5	CASRDRGNQPQHF	TGTGCCAGCAGAGACAGGGGTAATCAGCCCCAGCATTTT
TRBV21-1	NA	NA	TRBJ2-5	CASSKRAGWEETQYF	TGTGCCAGCAGCAAACGGGCAGGGTGGGAGGAGACCCAGTACTTC
TRBV3-1/TRBV3-2	NA	NA	TRBJ2-5	CASSLRTAQETQYF	TGTGCCAGCAGCCTGCGGACAGCACAAGAGACCCAGTACTTC
TRBV11-2	NA	NA	TRBJ2-7	CASSLTTSGYEQYF	TGTGCCAGCAGCTTAACCACTAGTGGCTACGAGCAGTACTTC
TRBV19	NA	NA	TRBJ2-7	CASSTWDGNSYEQYF	TGTGCCAGTAGTACCTGGGACGGGAACTCCTACGAGCAGTACTTC
TRBV18	once	TRBD2	TRBJ2-5	CASSPMASGVETQYF	TGTGCCAGCTCACCAATGGCTAGCGGGGTAGAGACCCAGTACTTC
TRBV7-9	NA	NA	TRBJ2-1	CASSYDSYNEQFF	TGTGCCAGCAGCTACGACAGTTACAATGAGCAGTTCTTC
TRBV7-9	NA	NA	TRBJ2-7	CASSLGPGYDEQYF	TGTGCCAGCAGCTTAGGTCCGGGGTACGACGAGCAGTACTTC